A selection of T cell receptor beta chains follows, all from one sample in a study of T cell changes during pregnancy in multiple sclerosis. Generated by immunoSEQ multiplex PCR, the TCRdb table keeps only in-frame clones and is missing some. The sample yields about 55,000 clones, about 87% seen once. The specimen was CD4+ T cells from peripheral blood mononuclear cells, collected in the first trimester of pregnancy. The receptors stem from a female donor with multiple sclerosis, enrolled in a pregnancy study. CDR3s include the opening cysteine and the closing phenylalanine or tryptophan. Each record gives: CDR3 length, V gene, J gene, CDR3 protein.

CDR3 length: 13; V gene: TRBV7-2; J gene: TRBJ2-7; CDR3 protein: CASSFPTTYEQYF
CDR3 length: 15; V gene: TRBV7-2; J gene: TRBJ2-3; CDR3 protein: CASSLVGGSTDTQYF
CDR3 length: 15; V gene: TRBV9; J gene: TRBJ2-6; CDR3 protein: CASSETPGGANVLTF
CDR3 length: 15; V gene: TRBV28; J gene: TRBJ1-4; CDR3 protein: CASRAWTPTNEKLFF
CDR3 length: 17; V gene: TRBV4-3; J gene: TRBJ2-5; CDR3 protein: CASSQEVGLAGRETQYF
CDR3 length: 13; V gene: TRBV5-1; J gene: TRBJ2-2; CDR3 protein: CASSLDFGGELFF
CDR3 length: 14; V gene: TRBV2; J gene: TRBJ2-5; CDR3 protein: CASSADSGQETQYF
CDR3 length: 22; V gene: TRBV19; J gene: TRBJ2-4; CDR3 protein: CASSMGDRGRAGERLSKNIQYF
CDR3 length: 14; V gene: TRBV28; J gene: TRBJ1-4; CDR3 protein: CASSLPRGSEKLFF
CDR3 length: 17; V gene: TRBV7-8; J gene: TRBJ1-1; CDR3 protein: CASSLGGTALRITEAFF
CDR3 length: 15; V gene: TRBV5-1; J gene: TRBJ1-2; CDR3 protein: CASSLVDRDAYGYTF
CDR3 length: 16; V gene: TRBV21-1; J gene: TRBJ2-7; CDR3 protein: CASSSRGGRLSYEQYF
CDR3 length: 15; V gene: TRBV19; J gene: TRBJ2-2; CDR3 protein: CASSIGLAEPGELFF
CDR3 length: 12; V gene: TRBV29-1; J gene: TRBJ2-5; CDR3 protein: CSVEVQQETQYF
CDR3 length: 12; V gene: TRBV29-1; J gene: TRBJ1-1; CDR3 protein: CSVEDSYTEAFF
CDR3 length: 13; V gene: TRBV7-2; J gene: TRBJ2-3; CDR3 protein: CASSGQGTDTQYF
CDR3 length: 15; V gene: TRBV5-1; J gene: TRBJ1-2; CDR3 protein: CASSLETGLNYGYTF
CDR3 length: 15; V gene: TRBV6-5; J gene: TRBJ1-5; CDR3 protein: CASRDTGGRNQPQHF
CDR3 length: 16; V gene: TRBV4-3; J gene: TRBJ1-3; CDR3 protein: CASSQTGDRPGNTIYF
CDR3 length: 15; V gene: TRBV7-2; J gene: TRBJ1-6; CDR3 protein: CASSGQGALNSPLHF
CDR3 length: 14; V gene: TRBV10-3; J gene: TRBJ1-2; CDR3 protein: CAISDPGGNDGYTF
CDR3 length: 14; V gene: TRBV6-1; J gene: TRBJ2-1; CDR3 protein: CASRGLRGELGKFF
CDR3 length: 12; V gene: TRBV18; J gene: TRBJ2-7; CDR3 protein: CASSPPAGEQYF
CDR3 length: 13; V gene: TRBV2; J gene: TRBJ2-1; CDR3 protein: CASSPNPSNEQFF
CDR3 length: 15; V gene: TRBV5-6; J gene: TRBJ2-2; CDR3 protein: CASRGQGALTGELFF
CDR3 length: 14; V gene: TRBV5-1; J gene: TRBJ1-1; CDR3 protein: CASSLETGNTEAFF
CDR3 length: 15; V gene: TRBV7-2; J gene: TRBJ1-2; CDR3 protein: CASSTQTGTNYGYTF
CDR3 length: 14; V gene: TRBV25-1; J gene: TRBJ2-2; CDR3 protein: CASSDETDLTGLFF
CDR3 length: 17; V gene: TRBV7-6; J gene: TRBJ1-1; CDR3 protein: CASSLLSTGGTYTEAFF
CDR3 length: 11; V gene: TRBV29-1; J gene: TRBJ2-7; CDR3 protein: CSGRTGNEQYF
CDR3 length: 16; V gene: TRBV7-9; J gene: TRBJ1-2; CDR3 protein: CASNSQGGVGNYGYTF
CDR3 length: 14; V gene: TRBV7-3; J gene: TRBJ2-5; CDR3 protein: CASSPNRDTETQYF
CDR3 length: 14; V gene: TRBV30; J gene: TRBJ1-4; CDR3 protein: CAWTRGGINEKLFF
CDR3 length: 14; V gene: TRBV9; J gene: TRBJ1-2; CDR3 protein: CASRGTGGIYGYTF
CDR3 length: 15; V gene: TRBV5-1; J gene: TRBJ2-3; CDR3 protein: CASSTGTSGGHTQYF
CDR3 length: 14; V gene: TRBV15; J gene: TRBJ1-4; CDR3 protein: CATSRQGAREKLFF
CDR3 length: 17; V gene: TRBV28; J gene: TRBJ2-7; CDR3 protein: CASSFRQGLAGVYEQYF
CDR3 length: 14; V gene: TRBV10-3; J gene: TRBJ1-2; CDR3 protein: CAIKPGQQLYGYTF
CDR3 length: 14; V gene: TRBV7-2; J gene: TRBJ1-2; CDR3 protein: CASSLPTGYYGYTF